Below are 21 T cell receptor beta chains sequenced from a single sample in a study of cytomegalovirus exposure and HLA in healthy donors. PCR involved 60 Vbeta and 13 Jbeta primers. The protocol was immunoSEQ multiplex PCR, while the TCRdb copy is restricted to in-frame clones and leaves out a portion. The sample records 150,000 to 200,000 clones, more than 65% being singletons. The material sequenced was PBMCs. The receptors were sampled from a man between 18 and 29 years old in good health and CMV-seropositive.

This chain uses TRBV28 with TRBJ1-2; weak D call: TRBD1 (6 bases). Trimming removed 3 bases at V and 13 bases at J, with 15 bases between. CDR1 is MDHEN, CDR2 SYDVKM, per germline. The CDR3 is 12 amino acids. For the CDR3, the DNA is TGTGCCAGCAGTTTCAGGTTGCAGGGGTTCACCTTC. This translates into CASSFRLQGFTF.

The chain joins TRBV6-1 to TRBJ2-1, with 9 bases that match TRBD1. The CDR3 extends over 13 amino acids. The V gene end was trimmed by 8 bases and the J gene end by 4 bases; junction bases not matched to a gene: 3. CDR1 and CDR2 from the germline V gene are MNHNS and SASEGT. The CDR3 DNA is TGTGCCAGCCGGGACAGGGAATACAATGAGCAGTTCTTC. Residues: CASRDREYNEQFF.

The rearrangement links TRBV28 to TRBJ2-3; 12 nucleotides agree with TRBD2. Germline V gives CDR1 MDHEN, CDR2 SYDVKM. J gave up 0 bases and V 2 bases, and 9 bases lay outside the gene matches. The CDR3 is made up of 19 amino acids. The CDR3 nucleotides read TGTGCCAGCAGTTTAGGGCTAGCGGGGGGGCCGTCCAGCACAGATACGCAGTATTTT. Its translation is CASSLGLAGGPSSTDTQYF.

V and J are TRBV27 and TRBJ1-1; 9 bases fit TRBD1. From germline, CDR1 is MNHEY and CDR2 SMNVEV (reference sequence). The CDR3 has 13 amino acids. V gave up 3 bases and J gave up 7 bases; unmatched junction bases: 3. The CDR3 here is CASSFRQGDEAFF. The CDR3 region has the DNA TGTGCCAGCAGTTTCAGACAGGGGGATGAAGCTTTCTTT.

The rearrangement uses TRBV9 and TRBJ2-3, with 11 bases that match TRBD2. Trimming took 3 bases from V and 2 from J; bases not matched to a gene: 5. The CDR3 contains 16 residues. The germline CDR1 and CDR2 sequences are SGDLS and YYNGEE. The CDR3 region is CASSGGTSGNTDTQYF. Written as DNA, the CDR3 is TGTGCCAGCAGCGGAGGGACTAGCGGAAACACAGATACGCAGTATTTT.

The V call is TRBV4-1, the J call TRBJ2-1, with 10 positions matching TRBD2. The CDR3 runs 14 residues. V lost 4 bases, J lost 3 bases, and 0 bases stayed unmatched. Germline lookup yields CDR1 MGHRA and CDR2 YSYEKL. The CDR3 loop reads CASSPSGGYNEQFF. The CDR3 bases are TGCGCCAGCAGCCCTAGCGGGGGCTACAATGAGCAGTTCTTC.

In its sample, this clone was seen once. The V gene is TRBV6-1, the J gene TRBJ1-3; D gene ambiguous. The germline CDR1 and CDR2 sequences are MNHNS and SASEGT. CDR3 length: 14 amino acids. V was clipped by 0 bases and J by 0 bases, with 3 bases between them. The CDR3 spells CASSEASSGNTIYF. The CDR3 coding sequence is TGTGCCAGCAGTGAAGCCAGCTCTGGAAACACCATATATTTT.

The CDR3 sequence is CASSVAGGQETQYF. CDR3 DNA sequence: TGTGCCAGCAGCGTAGCGGGGGGGCAAGAGACCCAGTACTTC. J is TRBJ2-5 and V is TRBV9, with 8 bases matching TRBD2. Germline loops: CDR1 SGDLS, CDR2 YYNGEE. This CDR3 has 14 residues. V dropped 0 bases and J dropped 2; count of bases not matched to a gene: 0. The full variable domain, its missing parts supplied by reference TRBV9 and TRBJ2-5, is DSGVTQTPKHLITATGQRVTLRCSPRSGDLSVYWYQQSLDQGLQFLIQYYNGEERAKGNILERFSAQQFPDLHSELNLSSLELGDSALYFCASSVAGGQETQYFGPGTRLLVL.

The chain links TRBV5-1 to TRBJ1-2; D not certain. The V and J ends lost 0 bases and 6 bases respectively, with 12 bases between them. The V gene's germline CDR1 is SGHRS and CDR2 YFSETQ. The CDR3 length is 14 residues. The CDR3 DNA is TGCGCCAGCAGCTTGGGACTCCCTTTCGATGGCTACACCTTC. Its protein product is CASSLGLPFDGYTF.

The V call is TRBV23-1, the J call TRBJ2-2; tentatively, D is TRBD1 (5 bases). TRBV23-1 is classed as an ORF, of uncertain function. The CDR3 is 15 residues long. V lost 4 bases and J lost 5, with 14 bases in between. The CDR3 loop is CASSLARAQTGELFF. CDR3 DNA: TGCGCCAGCAGTCTAGCCAGGGCACAGACCGGGGAGCTGTTTTTT.

The V gene is TRBV7-2, the J gene TRBJ1-2; a weak D match, TRBD1 (6 bases). Germline-derived CDR1 and CDR2 are SGHTA and FQGNSA. This CDR3 is 16 amino acids long. V was clipped by 5 bases and J by 3 bases, with 19 bases between them. The CDR3 loop reads CASSTLDSISYYGYTF. The DNA for the CDR3 is TGTGCCAGCAGCACCTTGGACAGCATTAGTTACTATGGCTACACCTTC.

This clone was seen more than once but under ten times. The gene calls are TRBV5-4 and TRBJ1-1; D possibly corresponds to TRBD1 (6 bases). CDR1 SGHNT and CDR2 YYREEE come from the germline V gene (reference sequence). V was shortened by 0 bases and J by 5 bases, with 14 bases between the two germline ends. The CDR3 consists of 15 residues. The CDR3 sequence is CASSLGGRGPTEAFF. The CDR3 DNA sequence: TGTGCCAGCAGCTTGGGGGGGCGGGGGCCGACTGAAGCTTTCTTT.

This chain joins TRBV10-3 and TRBJ2-2; no reliable D call. This CDR3 region has 13 residues. The germline CDR1 and CDR2 sequences are ENHRY and SYGVKD. V lost 7 bases to trimming and J lost 2 bases, with 8 bases between them. In nucleotides, the CDR3 is TGTGCCATCATGGCTGCTAACACCGGGGAGCTGTTTTTT. Translating it yields CAIMAANTGELFF.

The genes are TRBV4-1 and TRBJ1-3; 8 bases fit TRBD1. V lost 0 bases, J lost 3 bases, and 4 bases stayed unmatched. Germline V lookup: CDR1 MGHRA, CDR2 YSYEKL. The CDR3 is 16 residues long. As DNA, the CDR3 is TGCGCCAGCAGCCAAGATAACAGGGGGGTTGGAAACACCATATATTTT. This codes for CASSQDNRGVGNTIYF.

The chain recombines TRBV29-1 with TRBJ1-1; a weak D match, TRBD1 (5 bases). CDR3 length equals 15 residues. Deletions cut 0 bases from V and 1 base from J, with 12 bases between. The germline V gene encodes CDR1 SQVTM and CDR2 ANQGSEA. This CDR3 is CSVEDPDSKNTEAFF. In nucleotides, the CDR3 is TGCAGCGTTGAAGATCCTGACAGCAAGAACACTGAAGCTTTCTTT.

The CDR3 DNA reads TGTGCCAGCAGTGGGACTAGCGGGGTAGTCGAGCTGTTTTTT. It encodes CASSGTSGVVELFF. This rearrangement joins TRBV25-1 to TRBJ2-2, with 12 nucleotides matching TRBD2. In germline, CDR1 is MGHDK, CDR2 SYGVNS. With V trimmed by 4 bases and J by 11 bases, 5 bases remained unmatched. CDR3 length: 14 residues.

The J gene is TRBJ2-5, the V gene TRBV30; 8 bases are a match to TRBD2. From germline, CDR1 is GTSNPN and CDR2 SVGIG (reference sequence). The CDR3 contains 13 residues. V gave up 3 bases and J gave up 11 bases; unmatched junction bases: 11. CDR3 in amino acids: CAWRSAGDEAQYF. In nucleotides, the CDR3 is TGTGCCTGGAGATCAGCGGGGGACGAGGCTCAGTACTTC.

The chain uses TRBV9 and TRBJ2-3, with 13 bases fitting TRBD2. Germline trimming cut 2 bases from V and 2 bases from J; bases unmatched to any gene: 8. CDR1 SGDLS and CDR2 YYNGEE come from the germline V gene. The CDR3 totals 18 residues. CDR3 coding DNA: TGTGCCAGCAGCGTCGGGACTAGCGGGACCGCAAACACAGATACGCAGTATTTT. Its protein is CASSVGTSGTANTDTQYF.

The CDR3 sequence: CASSSGTGVAGELFF. CDR3 in DNA: TGTGCCAGCAGCTCCGGGACAGGGGTTGCCGGGGAGCTGTTTTTT. V is TRBV5-5 and J is TRBJ2-2; 10 bases are shared with TRBD1. The CDR3 is made up of 15 amino acids. Germline CDR1 and CDR2: SGHKS and YYEKEE (reference sequence). The junction had 5 bases not matched to a gene; V was cut back by 3 bases and J by 6 bases.

The chain is built from TRBV18 and TRBJ1-2, with 7 bases fitting TRBD1. V lost 0 bases and J lost 4; bases outside the gene matches: 8. This CDR3 comprises 16 residues. The germline gives CDR1 KGHSH, CDR2 LQKENI. CDR3 coding DNA: TGTGCCAGCTCACCACCGGGTGGGACAGAGCTCTATGGCTACACCTTC. It encodes CASSPPGGTELYGYTF.

This clone occurred once. The chain has TRBV19 and TRBJ1-3; D gene ambiguous. The V end lost 0 bases, the J end lost 4 bases, and 10 bases lay between the germline ends. The CDR3 runs 15 residues. The germline CDR1 and CDR2 sequences are LNHDA and SQIVND (reference sequence). This chain's CDR3 is CASSIDRGSGNTIYF. DNA for the CDR3: TGTGCCAGTAGTATAGATCGGGGTTCCGGAAACACCATATATTTT.